This T cell receptor beta chain comes out of a study of T-cell memory formation after mild COVID-19. Study summary: TCR clusters were mostly donor specific.

Using its own MiXCR run on the 5' RACE reads, TCRdb lists one record per CDR3 protein. The profile shows around 250,000 distinct CDR3 sequences, around 10% of them singletons. Study-level points and caveats: SARS-CoV-2 specificity of second-wave clones peaking day 37 was unconfirmed.

Germline V gene sequence: CDR1 SGHRS, CDR2 YFSETQ. CDR3 length: 14 amino acids. V lost 4 bases to trimming and J lost 6 bases; unmatched junction nucleotides: 6. This clonotype was seen more than once but under ten times. Its antigen remains unknown. The source is a man aged 18 to 29 who had mild COVID-19 (a few samples of this study predate the infection). Cell type and time point are not known. Sequencing was performed on PBMCs or a T cell subset sorted from them (not recorded which). The V and J genes are TRBV5-1 and TRBJ2-5; the match to TRBD1 covers 10 bases. CDR3 protein: CASSTTGGEKTQYF. The DNA for the CDR3 is TGCGCCAGCAGCACGACAGGGGGCGAGAAGACCCAGTACTTC.